The 23 T cell receptor beta chains in this list originate from one sample, sequenced in a study of blood T cells in healthy people across ages. PCR was performed a second time for about 6 to 11 cycles using a sample-barcoded 5' primer and a J-beta primer mix. Each CDR3 protein gets one entry after TCRdb re-called the 5' RACE reads with MiXCR. Of over 550,000 distinct CDR3 sequences in the sample, around 31% are singletons; the top ten hold 15% to 18%. Sequencing was done on a sample of blood. Receptor source: a woman at least 80 years old in good health.

This clonotype appeared many times. J is TRBJ2-1 and V is TRBV4-2; D ambiguous. V gave up 4 bases and J gave up 10 bases, with 17 bases separating them. This CDR3 has 14 amino acids. From germline, CDR1 is LGHNA and CDR2 YNFKEQ. The CDR3 protein is CASSPARGASEQFF. The CDR3 nucleotides are TGTGCCAGCAGCCCTGCGCGAGGAGCGTCGGAGCAGTTCTTC.

As for this clonotype: A clone one base away is much larger, so this may be a read error. The J gene is TRBJ2-1, the V gene TRBV27; 7 positions agree with TRBD2. Germline V gene data show CDR1 as MNHEY and CDR2 as SMNVEV (reference sequence). This CDR3 contains 15 residues. Here the CDR3 reads CTSYAGDPSYNEQFF. The CDR3 DNA reads TGTACCAGCTATGCGGGGGACCCCTCCTACAATGAGCAGTTCTTC.

The chain combines TRBV20-1 with TRBJ1-1; D gene uncertain. Looked up from germline, CDR1 is DFQATT and CDR2 is SNEGSKA (reference sequence). The CDR3 totals 16 residues. Between the trimmed V and J ends, which lost 3 bases and 0 bases, there was a span of 17 bases. The CDR3 nucleotides read TGCAGTGCTAGGCCCAGAGCAGTCTCAATGAACACTGAAGCTTTCTTT. Translating it yields CSARPRAVSMNTEAFF.

This chain links TRBV30 with TRBJ2-5; D is unclear. Trimming took 2 bases from V and 5 from J, leaving 6 bases between them. CDR1 is GTSNPN, CDR2 SVGIG, per germline (reference sequence). This CDR3 contains 11 residues. The CDR3 sequence is CAWSRPETQYF. For the CDR3, the DNA is TGTGCCTGGAGTAGGCCCGAGACCCAGTACTTC.

In this sample, this clonotype turned up a few times. A much larger clone sits a single nucleotide away, making a read error possible. This chain uses TRBV29-1 with TRBJ2-7, with 9 bases lining up with TRBD1. The CDR3 has 14 amino acids. V gave up 7 bases and J gave up 7 bases; unmatched junction bases: 14. The V gene's germline CDR1 is SQVTM and CDR2 ANQGSEA. CDR3 bases: TGCAGCGGGCTAGGGACAGGGTCGGTCAATGAGCAGTACTTC. Amino acids: CSGLGTGSVNEQYF.

This clonotype appeared once. The junction departs from germline at one end; a sequencing error may be responsible. This chain connects TRBV5-5 to TRBJ2-2; 7 bases agree with TRBD2. The CDR3 extends over 15 amino acids. CDR1 and CDR2 (germline): SGHKS, YYEKEE (reference sequence). The CDR3 here is CASSLPGRSSGELLF. DNA of the CDR3: TGTGCCAGCAGCTTACCGGGACGGTCCAGCGGGGAGCTGTTGTTT.

The V and J genes are TRBV2 and TRBJ1-2; D may be TRBD1 (5 bases). The CDR3 is made up of 14 amino acids. Germline V gene sequence: CDR1 SNHLY, CDR2 FYNNEI. Trimming left V 2 bases short and J 5 bases short, with 12 bases between. CDR3 bases: TGTGCCAGCAGTGAAACCAGGGCTACATATGGCTACACCTTC. This sequence encodes CASSETRATYGYTF.

In its sample, this clonotype was seen many times. The chain is built from TRBV5-1 and TRBJ1-2, with 8 bases matching TRBD1. The CDR3 spans 16 residues. The germline V gene encodes CDR1 SGHRS and CDR2 YFSETQ. Trimming cost V 4 bases and J 2 bases; bases outside gene matches: 10. The CDR3 sequence is CASSPSGQGENYGYTF. CDR3 in DNA: TGCGCCAGCAGCCCCTCCGGACAGGGAGAAAACTATGGCTACACCTTC.

The sample holds many counts of this clonotype. This sequence joins TRBV25-1 and TRBJ1-2; D is possibly TRBD1 (5 bases). The germline V gene has CDR1 MGHDK and CDR2 SYGVNS. CDR3 length: 15 amino acids. The germline V and J ends were trimmed by 3 bases and 5 bases, with 16 bases remaining between them. CDR3 in DNA: TGTGCCAGCAGTGATGTGGGACGGACTGATTATGGCTACACCTTC. Its translation: CASSDVGRTDYGYTF.

Regarding this clonotype: A read error is possible here, since a much larger clone lies one base away. As DNA, the CDR3 is TGTGCCAGCACCACCTCCGGGACTCGTATTCATGGGGCCAACGTCCGGACTTTC. It yields the protein CASTTSGTRIHGANVRTF. The rearrangement joins TRBV7-2 to TRBJ2-6; D may be TRBD2 (6 bases). The CDR3 extends over 18 amino acids. Looked up from germline, CDR1 is SGHTA and CDR2 is FQGNSA. The full variable domain, rest sourced from reference TRBV7-2 and TRBJ2-6, is GAGVSQSPSNKVTEKGKDVELRCDPISGHTALYWYRQSLGQGLEFLIYFQGNSAPDKSGLPSDRFSAERTGGSVSTLTIQRTQQEDSAVYLCASTTSGTRIHGANVRTFGAGSRLTVL.

The rearrangement links TRBV29-1 to TRBJ1-1, with D possibly matching TRBD1 (6 bases). V was trimmed by 3 bases and J by 5 bases, leaving 13 bases between them. Germline V lookup: CDR1 SQVTM, CDR2 ANQGSEA. CDR3 size: 13 residues. CDR3 amino acids: CSVEARGSTEAFF. DNA of the CDR3: TGCAGCGTTGAGGCCAGGGGAAGTACTGAAGCTTTCTTT.

Points on this clonotype: A read error may account for a junction end that differs from germline. This CDR3 reads CASSLWDRGSNEEFF. CDR3 coding DNA: TGTGCCAGCAGTTTATGGGACAGGGGGTCGAATGAGGAGTTCTTC. The chain uses TRBV28 and TRBJ2-1, with 10 bases that match TRBD1. CDR3 length: 15 amino acids. Germline lookup yields CDR1 MDHEN and CDR2 SYDVKM.

The CDR3 bases are TGTGCCACCAGTGATGGGCGCATGGGGAACACTGAAGCTTTCTTT. Protein: CATSDGRMGNTEAFF. V is TRBV24-1 and J is TRBJ1-1, with D unclear. Germline V gene lookup returns CDR1 KGHDR and CDR2 SFDVKD. The length of the CDR3 is 15 residues. The V end was cut by 3 bases, the J end by 1 base, with 11 bases between.

This clonotype was seen only once. V is TRBV20-1 and J is TRBJ2-3, with TRBD2 identical over 7 bases. CDR3 length equals 15 residues. With 1 base clipped from V and 2 bases from J, the junction kept 6 bases outside the gene matches. The germline V gene has CDR1 DFQATT and CDR2 SNEGSKA (reference sequence). The CDR3 DNA sequence: TGCAGTGCTAGAGTCCCCGGGAGGAACACAGATACGCAGTATTTT. This encodes CSARVPGRNTDTQYF.

This clonotype was seen at least ten times. The chain couples TRBV5-5 to TRBJ2-7; D possibly corresponds to TRBD2 (5 bases). Germline CDR1 reads SGHKS; CDR2 reads YYEKEE (reference sequence). V lost 4 bases to trimming and J lost 3 bases, with 11 bases between them. The CDR3 runs 13 residues. The CDR3 DNA follows: TGTGCCAGCAGCACGGGGATTGGCTACGAGCAGTACTTC. It is translated as CASSTGIGYEQYF.

This clonotype was seen at least ten times. The chain employs TRBV13 and TRBJ2-7; 8 bases align to TRBD1. The CDR3 contains 14 residues. The trim removed 5 bases at V and 10 bases at J, leaving 13 bases unmatched. Looked up from germline, CDR1 is PRHDT and CDR2 is FYEKMQ (reference sequence). In DNA, the CDR3 is TGTGCCAGCAGCCGACCAGACAGGGGCGGGTCCCAGTACTTC. Translating gives CASSRPDRGGSQYF. Full variable domain (rest looked up from reference TRBV13 and TRBJ2-7): AAGVIQSPRHLIKEKRETATLKCYPIPRHDTVYWYQQGPGQDPQFLISFYEKMQSDKGSIPDRFSAQQFSDYHSELNMSSLELGDSALYFCASSRPDRGGSQYFGPGTRLTVT.

The chain recombines TRBV20-1 with TRBJ2-5; the match to TRBD2 covers 13 bases. Germline loops: CDR1 DFQATT, CDR2 SNEGSKA (reference sequence). V shed 6 bases and J 6 bases; nucleotides not matched to a gene: 7. The CDR3 runs 14 residues. DNA for the CDR3: TGCAGTGCGAAACTAGCGGGAGGGCCCCAGACCCAGTACTTC. It yields the protein CSAKLAGGPQTQYF.

As to this clonotype: Possible read error: a much larger clone is one base away. The J gene is TRBJ2-1, the V gene TRBV28; D may match TRBD1 or TRBD2 (5 bases each). CDR1 and CDR2 from the germline V gene are MDHEN and SYDVKM. CDR3 length equals 17 residues. Here the CDR3 DNA reads TGTGCCAGCAGTCTCTACTTCGGGACCGATCATCCTAATGGGCAGTTCTTC. This codes for CASSLYFGTDHPNGQFF.

This clonotype was picked up many times. The chain carries TRBV5-1 and TRBJ2-3; D perhaps matches TRBD2 (6 bases). Trimming shortened V by 1 base and J by 1 base, and 13 bases separated the two germline ends. The CDR3 runs to 16 residues. Per germline, CDR1 SGHRS and CDR2 YFSETQ. The CDR3 sequence is CASSLRSSVGTDTQYF. As DNA, the CDR3 is TGCGCCAGCAGCTTGCGCTCTAGCGTTGGCACAGATACGCAGTATTTT.

In regard to this clonotype: This clone may be a read error of a much larger clone one base away. The rearrangement joins TRBV6-6 to TRBJ2-7; D may be TRBD1 (7 bases). The tail of the sequence fits TRBJ2-5 better, so the J call may be wrong. CDR3 length equals 14 residues. Germline V CDR1 and CDR2: MNHNY, SVGAGI (reference sequence). CDR3 DNA sequence: TGTGCCAGCTGTTACCGGCAGGGGGGCGAGACCCAGTACTTC. Amino acid sequence: CASCYRQGGETQYF.

This clonotype was recorded many times. The chain recombines TRBV6-2 or TRBV6-3 with TRBJ2-1; 8 positions match TRBD2. From germline, CDR1 is MNHEY and CDR2 SVGEGT. The CDR3 is made up of 15 amino acids. V was clipped by 2 bases and J by 8 bases; unmatched bases: 8. CDR3 DNA: TGTGCCAGCAGTTACCTTGGCGGGGGGCCGGATGAGCAGTTCTTC. Its translation is CASSYLGGGPDEQFF.

Many counts were recorded for this clonotype. V usage is TRBV7-3 and J usage is TRBJ1-4, with D perhaps matching TRBD1 (6 bases). Trimming removed 5 bases from V and 7 bases from J, with 11 bases in between. This CDR3 has 13 amino acids. Germline V gene sequence: CDR1 SGHTA, CDR2 FQGTGA. The CDR3: CASSLDRFEKLFF. The CDR3, as DNA: TGTGCCAGCAGCCTGGACAGATTTGAAAAACTGTTTTTT.

Concerning this clonotype itself: This sequence may be a read error, since a much larger clone differs from it by one base. The chain links TRBV4-2 to TRBJ2-6, with D maybe TRBD1 (5 bases). The germline V gene encodes CDR1 LGHNA and CDR2 YNFKEQ. CDR3 length: 16 amino acids. CDR3 nucleotides: TGTGCCAGCAGCCAAGAGGCCAGGGCTGGGACCAACGTCCTGACTTTC. Its translation: CASSQEARAGTNVLTF.